This T cell receptor (beta chain) was identified in a study of CD8+CD57+ T cells in acquired aplastic anemia. On the study more broadly: Roughly 3 ug was the average amount of DNA from sorted CD4+ and CD8+ cells. Study-level findings and limits: A significant difference in CD8+ Simpson's diversity between patients and controls was not found. Patients and controls had in common twenty-nine CD8+ CDR3 sequences.

V was pared by 6 bases and J by 3 bases, with 12 bases between. This CDR3 spans 13 amino acids. The germline V gene encodes CDR1 DFQATT and CDR2 SNEGSKA (reference sequence). Comment on this clonotype: Its matching antigen is unknown.

The template used for profiling TCR beta VDJ and CDR3 was genomic DNA. Each CDR3 protein is one row after TCRdb ran MiXCR on the reads. The sample includes roughly 130,000 distinct CDR3 sequences, more than 40% of them seen just once. Sequencing was performed on sorted CD4+, CD8+, or CD8+CD57+ T cells (not recorded which) from PBMCs. This chain connects TRBV20-1 to TRBJ2-1, with a tentative D call TRBD1 (5 bases). The receptor comes from a human donor in good health, serving as a control. The DNA of the CDR3 is TGCAGTGCCCTTTCAGACAGCTACAATGAGCAGTTCTTC. This sequence encodes CSALSDSYNEQFF.